The 19 T cell receptor beta chains below come from one sample, sequenced in a study of shared T cell receptors in the human thymus. Profiled with immunoSEQ multiplex PCR; TCRdb holds only in-frame clones, not every one. In the table there are roughly 700,000 clones, around nine tenths of which are singletons. These same records also appear under a second study, on human thymus T cells.

Source material: thymocytes. These TCRs come from a boy less than two years old with a congenital heart defect.

V gene TRBV19 combines with J gene TRBJ2-3; 10 positions match TRBD2. Germline loops: CDR1 LNHDA, CDR2 SQIVND (reference sequence). There are 15 residues in the CDR3. V lost 3 bases and J lost 5; bases outside the gene matches: 5. Written as DNA, the CDR3 is TGTGCCAGTAGTATCAGCGGGAGGGCCCAAGATACGCAGTATTTT. This sequence encodes CASSISGRAQDTQYF. Supplemented by reference TRBV19 and TRBJ2-3, the full variable domain reads DGGITQSPKYLFRKEGQNVTLSCEQNLNHDAMYWYRQDPGQGLRLIYYSQIVNDFQKGDIAEGYSVSREKKESFPLTVTSAQKNPTAFYLCASSISGRAQDTQYFGPGTRLTVL.

V and J are TRBV10-2 and TRBJ2-1; 10 positions agree with TRBD2. The CDR3 spans 17 residues. Germline V gives CDR1 WSHSY, CDR2 SAAADI. Unmatched junction bases numbered 5, after V lost 0 bases and J lost 3 bases. The CDR3 bases are TGCGCCAGCAGTGAGTCGATCGGACTAGCGGACTACAATGAGCAGTTCTTC. Amino acid sequence: CASSESIGLADYNEQFF.

This chain links TRBV4-1 with TRBJ2-1; 8 nucleotides match TRBD2. CDR3 length: 16 amino acids. The germline gives CDR1 MGHRA, CDR2 YSYEKL. With V trimmed by 0 bases and J by 4 bases, 5 bases remained unmatched. DNA for the CDR3: TGCGCCAGCAGCCAAGAAAGACTAGCGCCATACAATGAGCAGTTCTTC. This sequence encodes CASSQERLAPYNEQFF.

The chain links TRBV11-2 to TRBJ2-7; a weak D match, TRBD1 (6 bases). Trimming removed 0 bases from V and 1 base from J, with 16 bases in between. The germline V gene encodes CDR1 SGHAT and CDR2 FQNNGV. The CDR3 extends over 17 amino acids. The CDR3 nucleotides read TGTGCCAGCAGCTTAGAGGGGGCGAAAAAGACATCCTACGAGCAGTACTTC. Amino acid sequence: CASSLEGAKKTSYEQYF.

The genes are TRBV2 and TRBJ2-3; D is undetermined. CDR1 is SNHLY, CDR2 FYNNEI, per germline. This CDR3 is 16 amino acids long. Deletions cut 3 bases from V and 0 bases from J, with 13 bases between. CDR3 DNA sequence: TGTGCCAGCAGTGAGCGTAGCCCCACAAGCACAGATACGCAGTATTTT. Protein sequence: CASSERSPTSTDTQYF.

The V and J genes are TRBV5-1 and TRBJ2-2; 14 bases are shared with TRBD2. This CDR3 contains 18 residues. Germline lookup yields CDR1 SGHRS and CDR2 YFSETQ. With V trimmed by 4 bases and J by 5 bases, 10 bases remained unmatched. CDR3 in DNA: TGCGCCAGCAGCGTACGACTAGCGGGAGGGCCGCGGACCGGGGAGCTGTTTTTT. It codes for CASSVRLAGGPRTGELFF.

The chain links TRBV7-9 to TRBJ1-1; tentatively, D is TRBD1 (5 bases). This CDR3 has 15 residues. Germline assignment: CDR1 SEHNR and CDR2 FQNEAQ (reference sequence). V was pared by 5 bases and J by 1 base, with 14 bases between. Here the CDR3 DNA reads TGTGCCAGCAGCCCCACGGGGAGGGGGAACACTGAAGCTTTCTTT. It translates to CASSPTGRGNTEAFF.

The chain joins TRBV2 to TRBJ2-6, with no clear D. Germline CDR1 SNHLY, CDR2 FYNNEI. The length of the CDR3 is 18 residues. The V end was cut by 2 bases, the J end by 0 bases, with 14 bases between. CDR3 in amino acids: CASSEPRLEYSGANVLTF. Here the CDR3 DNA reads TGTGCCAGCAGTGAACCGCGACTGGAGTACTCTGGGGCCAACGTCCTGACTTTC.

The CDR3 is CASSQDRVPAGAKNIQYF. The CDR3 nucleotides read TGTGCCAGCAGCCAAGATCGTGTTCCGGCGGGGGCCAAAAACATTCAGTACTTC. The chain uses TRBV14 and TRBJ2-4, with D possibly TRBD2 on 6 matching bases. Germline values: CDR1 SGHDN, CDR2 FVKESK. The CDR3 is made up of 18 amino acids. V was clipped by 0 bases and J by 1 base, with 16 bases between them.

V gene TRBV7-8 combines with J gene TRBJ2-5, with TRBD1 identical over 8 bases. The CDR3 sequence is 18 residues long. Germline V gene data show CDR1 as SGHVS and CDR2 as FQNEAQ. After removal of 5 bases from V and 5 bases from J, the junction contained 19 bases not matched to a gene. The chain's CDR3 is CASSPPRPWTGKRETQYF. As DNA, the CDR3 is TGTGCCAGCAGCCCCCCAAGGCCCTGGACAGGGAAGAGGGAGACCCAGTACTTC.

The V gene is TRBV6-5, the J gene TRBJ1-2, with 8 bases lining up with TRBD1. The V gene's germline CDR1 is MNHEY and CDR2 SVGAGI. V dropped 6 bases and J dropped 4; count of bases not matched to a gene: 7. The CDR3 consists of 14 residues. CDR3 protein: CASRPGQEVYGYTF. The CDR3 nucleotides are TGTGCCAGCAGACCGGGACAGGAAGTCTATGGCTACACCTTC.

The chain joins TRBV5-1 to TRBJ2-3, with a tentative D call TRBD2 (6 bases). The CDR3 runs to 18 residues. From germline, CDR1 is SGHRS and CDR2 YFSETQ. The V end lost 0 bases, the J end lost 5 bases, and 22 bases lay between the germline ends. As DNA, the CDR3 is TGCGCCAGCAGCTTGGAGCTCCCCGCGGGAAATAGGGGAGATACGCAGTATTTT. It is translated as CASSLELPAGNRGDTQYF.

The V and J genes are TRBV7-2 and TRBJ2-7; 8 bases match TRBD1. This CDR3 region has 14 residues. V lost 5 bases to trimming and J lost 4 bases; unmatched junction nucleotides: 7. Germline V gene data show CDR1 as SGHTA and CDR2 as FQGNSA. The CDR3 nucleotides read TGTGCCAGCAGCCCTCGACAGGGGAAGTACGAGCAGTACTTC. It specifies CASSPRQGKYEQYF.

The chain recombines TRBV28 with TRBJ1-2; perhaps TRBD1 as D (6 bases). Germline V gene sequence: CDR1 MDHEN, CDR2 SYDVKM. V was trimmed by 6 bases and J by 5 bases, leaving 19 bases between them. This CDR3 spans 15 amino acids. CDR3 sequence: CASSLTGTRWYGYTF. In nucleotides, the CDR3 is TGTGCCAGCAGCCTTACAGGGACGAGGTGGTATGGCTACACCTTC.

The chain carries TRBV4-3 and TRBJ2-4; tentatively, D is TRBD1 (6 bases). The CDR3 is 18 residues long. Trimming left V 0 bases short and J 1 base short, with 16 bases between. Germline-derived CDR1 and CDR2 are LGHNA and YSLEER. The CDR3 bases are TGCGCCAGCAGCCAAGATATGGGGGCGCGTGAGGCCAAAAACATTCAGTACTTC. Its translation: CASSQDMGAREAKNIQYF.

This chain connects TRBV6-1 to TRBJ2-3; D is unresolved. CDR1 is MNHNS and CDR2 is SASEGT in the germline V gene. Trimming took off 2 bases at V and 4 bases at J, with 7 bases between the two ends. The CDR3 length is 13 residues. CDR3 nucleotides: TGTGCCAGCAGTGAATGGGCCCCAGATACGCAGTATTTT. Its translation is CASSEWAPDTQYF.

This chain links TRBV2 with TRBJ2-7, with 9 bases that match TRBD2. Trimming removed 2 bases from V and 4 bases from J; junction bases left unmatched: 9. The CDR3 spans 16 residues. The germline V gene has CDR1 SNHLY and CDR2 FYNNEI. CDR3 bases: TGTGCCAGCAGTGAACGCGCGGGAGGGCCTAGATACGAGCAGTACTTC. Its protein product is CASSERAGGPRYEQYF.

The rearrangement links TRBV11-3 to TRBJ2-2; possible D gene TRBD1, 6 bases. The CDR3 is 16 residues long. The V end was cut by 4 bases, the J end by 1 base, with 13 bases between. Germline CDR1 and CDR2: SGHNT and YENEEA. CDR3 residues: CASSSQRGWNTGELFF. The CDR3 region has the DNA TGTGCCAGCAGCTCCCAGAGGGGGTGGAACACCGGGGAGCTGTTTTTT.

The CDR3 DNA reads TGCAGCGCCCTTCCCTTCTGGGGGCATGGGGAGACCCAGTACTTC. The encoded protein is CSALPFWGHGETQYF. The chain combines TRBV29-1 with TRBJ2-5; D is perhaps TRBD1 (6 bases). This CDR3 has 15 residues. Trimming left V 7 bases short and J 5 bases short, with 23 bases between. Per the germline V gene, CDR1 is SQVTM and CDR2 is ANQGSEA. Full variable domain (remainder filled in from reference TRBV29-1 and TRBJ2-5): SAVISQKPSRDICQRGTSLTIQCQVDSQVTMMFWYRQQPGQSLTLIATANQGSEATYESGFVIDKFPISRPNLTFSTLTVSNMSPEDSSIYLCSALPFWGHGETQYFGPGTRLLVL.